The 22 T cell receptor beta chains reported below all come from one sample, sequenced in a study of PD-1 blockade in classical Hodgkin lymphoma. Sequenced by immunoSEQ multiplex PCR; TCRdb stores in-frame clones only, minus some. The sample holds tens of thousands of clones; 75% to 90% are singletons and the top ten take approximately 2.8%. Specified time point: cycle 4 day 1 (C4D1), after less than 7 weeks of nivolumab. Every patient was affected by relapse after autologous stem cell transplantation, while exposure to brentuximab vedotin was not uniform. With magnetic negative selection, CD4+ T cells were purified from PBMCs that had been thawed. The material sequenced was CD4+ T cells from blood, taken before the fourth cycle of nivolumab. These receptors were obtained from a human donor with classical Hodgkin lymphoma.

V is TRBV6-5 and J is TRBJ1-1; D is uncertain. V was cut by 4 bases and J by 7 bases, with 19 bases left in between. The CDR3 sequence is 15 residues long. Germline V gives CDR1 MNHEY, CDR2 SVGAGI. CDR3 in DNA: TGTGCCAGCAGTTTCGGGCGGAATAACATCCATGAAGCTTTCTTT. Translated: CASSFGRNNIHEAFF.

V is TRBV14 and J is TRBJ2-7, with a possible D match to TRBD1 (6 bases). CDR1 SGHDN and CDR2 FVKESK come from the germline V gene. V was trimmed by 0 bases and J by 0 bases, leaving 6 bases between them. CDR3 size: 14 residues. The CDR3 here is CASSQEGGSYEQYF. The CDR3 DNA is TGTGCCAGCAGCCAAGAAGGGGGCTCCTACGAGCAGTACTTC.

The chain recombines TRBV6-4 with TRBJ1-1; D ambiguous. Looked up from germline, CDR1 is MRHNA and CDR2 is SNTAGT. V lost 4 bases and J 6 bases, leaving 6 bases between the germline ends. The CDR3 runs to 11 residues. CDR3 in DNA: TGTGCCAGCAGTGCGGGGTCTGAAGCTTTCTTT. Protein product: CASSAGSEAFF.

The chain uses TRBV7-2 and TRBJ1-6; 7 bases are a match to TRBD1. J gave up 12 bases and V 5 bases, and 13 bases lay outside the gene matches. The length of the CDR3 is 15 residues. Germline V gene data show CDR1 as SGHTA and CDR2 as FQGNSA. As DNA, the CDR3 is TGTGCCAGCAGCCGGGACAGCGACGTCGGACGACCCCTCCACTTT. Translation gives CASSRDSDVGRPLHF. Drawing the rest from reference TRBV7-2 and TRBJ1-6, the complete variable domain is GAGVSQSPSNKVTEKGKDVELRCDPISGHTALYWYRQSLGQGLEFLIYFQGNSAPDKSGLPSDRFSAERTGGSVSTLTIQRTQQEDSAVYLCASSRDSDVGRPLHFGNGTRLTVT.

This chain uses TRBV6-4 with TRBJ1-1; D not certain. This CDR3 has 13 residues. V lost 4 bases to trimming and J lost 0 bases, with 6 bases between them. Germline CDR1 MRHNA, CDR2 SNTAGT. CDR3 residues: CASSATLNTEAFF. Here the CDR3 DNA reads TGTGCCAGCAGTGCCACACTGAACACTGAAGCTTTCTTT.

The rearrangement links TRBV4-3 to TRBJ2-1, with 9 bases aligning to TRBD2. The V and J ends lost 0 bases and 7 bases, in that order; junction bases with no gene match: 7. Looked up from germline, CDR1 is LGHNA and CDR2 is YSLEER. The CDR3 extends over 16 amino acids. The CDR3 is CASSQDWERGVNEQFF. The CDR3, as DNA: TGCGCCAGCAGCCAAGATTGGGAGCGGGGGGTAAATGAGCAGTTCTTC.

The chain is built from TRBV6-1 and TRBJ1-4, with D perhaps matching TRBD1 (6 bases). Germline loops: CDR1 MNHNS, CDR2 SASEGT. V lost 2 bases and J lost 0, with 10 bases in between. The CDR3 length is 16 residues. The CDR3: CASSETHRATNEKLFF. The CDR3 bases are TGTGCCAGCAGTGAAACCCACAGGGCAACTAATGAAAAACTGTTTTTT.

The genes are TRBV30 and TRBJ2-5; tentative D call: TRBD2 (5 bases). Germline V gene sequence: CDR1 GTSNPN, CDR2 SVGIG (reference sequence). V was clipped by 3 bases and J by 3 bases, with 23 bases between them. The CDR3 spans 17 residues. For the CDR3, the DNA is TGTGCCTGGAGGGGCCGGAGTGGTCTAGCAGATAAAGAGACCCAGTACTTC. This gives the protein CAWRGRSGLADKETQYF.

V gene TRBV6-5 combines with J gene TRBJ1-2; no reliable D call. The CDR3 has 13 amino acids. V lost 4 bases to trimming and J lost 3 bases, with 9 bases between them. CDR1 is MNHEY and CDR2 is SVGAGI in the germline V gene. CDR3: CASSSIEHYGYTF. As DNA, the CDR3 is TGTGCCAGCAGTTCCATAGAACACTATGGCTACACCTTC.

The chain joins TRBV18 to TRBJ2-3; 9 bases agree with TRBD1. The junction had 4 bases not matched to a gene; V was cut back by 3 bases and J by 6 bases. Germline V CDR1 and CDR2: KGHSH, LQKENI. CDR3 length: 14 amino acids. The CDR3 reads CASSPGQGWDTQYF. The DNA for the CDR3 is TGTGCCAGCTCACCCGGACAGGGGTGGGATACGCAGTATTTT.

The chain is built from TRBV5-5 and TRBJ2-7, with D possibly TRBD2 on 7 matching bases. Trimming removed 0 bases at V and 6 bases at J, with 13 bases between. CDR1 is SGHKS, CDR2 YYEKEE, per germline (reference sequence). The CDR3 is 14 residues long. The CDR3 sequence is CASSLVSGEGEQYF. The CDR3 DNA reads as TGTGCCAGCAGCTTGGTGTCAGGGGAGGGCGAGCAGTACTTC.

The chain is built from TRBV10-3 and TRBJ1-1; possibly TRBD1 for D (5 bases). The V end lost 3 bases, the J end lost 7 bases, and 12 bases lay between the germline ends. The CDR3 is 13 residues long. Germline lookup yields CDR1 ENHRY and CDR2 SYGVKD. The CDR3 DNA sequence: TGTGCCATCAGTGACGGAGACAGCTTTGAAGCTTTCTTT. It translates to CAISDGDSFEAFF.

The CDR3 DNA reads as TGTGCCAGCACTGCTGTGACAGCTGGGGCCGGGGAGCTGTTTTTT. It encodes CASTAVTAGAGELFF. V and J are TRBV11-3 and TRBJ2-2; maybe TRBD1 (5 bases). The CDR3 runs 15 residues. With 7 bases removed from V and 6 bases from J, the gap between germline ends came to 18 bases. CDR1 and CDR2 (germline): SGHNT, YENEEA.

V usage is TRBV9 and J usage is TRBJ1-6; no firm D call. CDR1 is SGDLS and CDR2 is YYNGEE in the germline V gene. Trimming shortened V by 0 bases and J by 7 bases, and 8 bases separated the two germline ends. This CDR3 has 14 residues. In nucleotides, the CDR3 is TGTGCCAGCAGCGTAGGTCCAGTAAATTCACCCCTCCACTTT. Residues: CASSVGPVNSPLHF.

V and J are TRBV7-9 and TRBJ2-5; 9 bases align to TRBD2. This CDR3 has 17 amino acids. Germline lookup yields CDR1 SEHNR and CDR2 FQNEAQ (reference sequence). The trim removed 5 bases at V and 5 bases at J, leaving 15 bases unmatched. For the CDR3, the DNA is TGTGCCAGCAGCCCCAACCCCTGGGGTCTAGCGGGGGAGACCCAGTACTTC. Translation: CASSPNPWGLAGETQYF.

The genes are TRBV5-1 and TRBJ2-5; a possible D gene is TRBD1 (6 bases). Looked up from germline, CDR1 is SGHRS and CDR2 is YFSETQ. The V and J ends lost 0 bases and 4 bases respectively, with 7 bases between them. The CDR3 has 13 amino acids. DNA for the CDR3: TGCGCCAGCAGCTTGGAGGGGGTAGAGACCCAGTACTTC. This gives the protein CASSLEGVETQYF.

In its sample, this clone was seen once. The chain couples TRBV18 to TRBJ2-5; the D gene is possibly TRBD1 (5 bases). V gave up 6 bases and J gave up 2 bases, with 10 bases separating them. In germline, CDR1 is KGHSH, CDR2 LQKENI. The CDR3 is made up of 13 amino acids. This chain's CDR3 is CASSLTEQETQYF. The CDR3 region has the DNA TGTGCCAGCTCCCTGACAGAACAAGAGACCCAGTACTTC.

This clone was found once. The chain is built from TRBV10-3 and TRBJ1-5; tentative D call: TRBD1 (6 bases). The CDR3 extends over 13 amino acids. Germline lookup yields CDR1 ENHRY and CDR2 SYGVKD. V gave up 6 bases and J gave up 1 base, with 7 bases separating them. The CDR3 region is CAISGQSNQPQHF. CDR3 DNA sequence: TGTGCCATCAGCGGACAGAGCAATCAGCCCCAGCATTTT.

The V gene is TRBV10-3, the J gene TRBJ1-2; D is perhaps TRBD1 (5 bases). The CDR3 totals 14 residues. Germline-derived CDR1 and CDR2 are ENHRY and SYGVKD. The V and J ends lost 10 bases and 7 bases respectively, with 22 bases between them. Written as DNA, the CDR3 is TGTGCCAATCAGGGTCGGGGGGGTCATTTTGGCTACACCTTC. It specifies CANQGRGGHFGYTF.

V is TRBV5-4 and J is TRBJ2-1; no clear D. CDR1 and CDR2 from the germline V gene are SGHNT and YYREEE (reference sequence). The CDR3 loop spans 17 amino acids. Trimming left V 4 bases short and J 9 bases short, with 26 bases between. The CDR3 DNA sequence: TGTGCCAGCAGCCCGCCCATTGGTCTGTGGGCCTCAGGTGAGCAGTTCTTC. Translation: CASSPPIGLWASGEQFF.

This CDR3 is CASKWDGVIPGELFF. As DNA, the CDR3 is TGCGCCAGCAAGTGGGATGGGGTCATCCCCGGGGAGCTGTTTTTT. The chain combines TRBV5-1 with TRBJ2-2; D not certain. Looked up from germline, CDR1 is SGHRS and CDR2 is YFSETQ. The CDR3 is 15 amino acids. Trimming removed 6 bases at V and 6 bases at J, with 18 bases between.

The V gene is TRBV5-1, the J gene TRBJ1-2; D is possibly TRBD1 (5 bases). The germline gives CDR1 SGHRS, CDR2 YFSETQ. CDR3 length equals 12 residues. V lost 2 bases to trimming and J lost 4 bases, with 6 bases between them. Written as DNA, the CDR3 is TGCGCCAGCAGCTTTGACAGCTATGGCTACACCTTC. This encodes CASSFDSYGYTF.